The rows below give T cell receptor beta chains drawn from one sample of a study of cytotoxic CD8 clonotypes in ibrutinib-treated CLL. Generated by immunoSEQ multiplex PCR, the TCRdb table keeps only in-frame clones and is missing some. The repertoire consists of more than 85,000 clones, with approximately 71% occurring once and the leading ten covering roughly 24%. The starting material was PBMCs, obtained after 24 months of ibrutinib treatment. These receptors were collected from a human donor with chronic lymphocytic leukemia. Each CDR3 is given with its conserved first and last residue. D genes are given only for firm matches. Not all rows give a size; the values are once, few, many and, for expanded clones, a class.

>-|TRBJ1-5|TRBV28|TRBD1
TGTGCCAGCAGCCGCGACAGGGAGGACAATCAGCCCCAGCATTTT
CASSRDREDNQPQHF
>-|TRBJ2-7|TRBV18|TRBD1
TGTGCCAGCTCACCACCTACAGGGGATGAGCAGTACTTC
CASSPPTGDEQYF
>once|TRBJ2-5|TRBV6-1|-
TGTGCCGGAGCCGGGGGAGAGACCCAGTACTTC
CAGAGGETQYF
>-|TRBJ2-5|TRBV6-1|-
TGTGCCAGCAGTGAAGGGCTACAAGAGACCCAGTACTTC
CASSEGLQETQYF
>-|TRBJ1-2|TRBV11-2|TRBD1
TGTGCCAGCAGCTCCAGGACAGGGGGCTTCACATACTATGGCTACACCTTC
CASSSRTGGFTYYGYTF
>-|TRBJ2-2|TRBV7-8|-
TGTGCCAGCAGCTTAGCAAGCGCGAACACCGGGGAGCTGTTTTTT
CASSLASANTGELFF
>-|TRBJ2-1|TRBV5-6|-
TGTGCCAGCAGCTCCGCCTACAATGAGCAGTTCTTC
CASSSAYNEQFF
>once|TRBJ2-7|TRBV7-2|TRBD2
TGTGCCAGCAGCCAGCGGGAGGACTACGAGCAGTACTTC
CASSQREDYEQYF
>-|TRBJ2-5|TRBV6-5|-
TGTGCCAGCAGTACTAGTAGGTTTGAGACCCAGTACTTC
CASSTSRFETQYF
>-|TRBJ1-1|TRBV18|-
TGTGCCAGCTCACCAACCAGGGATACTGAAGCTTTCTTT
CASSPTRDTEAFF
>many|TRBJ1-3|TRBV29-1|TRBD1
TGCAGCGCTCAGCCCAGCTCCGGGACAGGTGGCTCTGGAAACACCATATATTTT
CSAQPSSGTGGSGNTIYF